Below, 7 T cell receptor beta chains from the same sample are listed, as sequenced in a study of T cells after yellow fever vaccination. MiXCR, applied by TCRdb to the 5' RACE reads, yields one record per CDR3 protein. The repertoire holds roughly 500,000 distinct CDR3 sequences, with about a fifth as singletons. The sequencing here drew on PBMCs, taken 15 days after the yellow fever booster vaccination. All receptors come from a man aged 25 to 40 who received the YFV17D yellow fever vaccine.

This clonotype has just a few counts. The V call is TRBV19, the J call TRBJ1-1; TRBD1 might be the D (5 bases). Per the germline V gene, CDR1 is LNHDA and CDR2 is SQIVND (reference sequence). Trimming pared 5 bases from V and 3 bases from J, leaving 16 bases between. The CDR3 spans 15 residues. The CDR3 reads CASSPAGQGYTEAFF. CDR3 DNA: TGTGCCAGTAGTCCAGCGGGGCAGGGTTACACTGAAGCTTTCTTT.

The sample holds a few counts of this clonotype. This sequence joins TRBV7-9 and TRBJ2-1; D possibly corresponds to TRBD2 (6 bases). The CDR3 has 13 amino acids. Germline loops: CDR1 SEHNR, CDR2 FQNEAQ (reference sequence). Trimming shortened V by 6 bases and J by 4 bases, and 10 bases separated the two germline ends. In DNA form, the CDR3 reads TGTGCCAGCAGAGCCGGAGGGTACAATGAGCAGTTCTTC. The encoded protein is CASRAGGYNEQFF.

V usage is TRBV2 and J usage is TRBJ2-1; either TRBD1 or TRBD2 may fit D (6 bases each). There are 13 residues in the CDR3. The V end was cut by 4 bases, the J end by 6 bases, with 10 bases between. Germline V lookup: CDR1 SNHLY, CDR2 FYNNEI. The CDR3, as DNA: TGTGCCAGCAGTGGCGGGACAAGCAATGAGCAGTTCTTC. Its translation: CASSGGTSNEQFF.

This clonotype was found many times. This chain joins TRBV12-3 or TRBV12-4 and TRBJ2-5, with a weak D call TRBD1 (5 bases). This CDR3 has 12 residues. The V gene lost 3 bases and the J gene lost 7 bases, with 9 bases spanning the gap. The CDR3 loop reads CASSFRVGTQYF. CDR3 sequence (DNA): TGTGCCAGCAGTTTCAGGGTAGGGACCCAGTACTTC.

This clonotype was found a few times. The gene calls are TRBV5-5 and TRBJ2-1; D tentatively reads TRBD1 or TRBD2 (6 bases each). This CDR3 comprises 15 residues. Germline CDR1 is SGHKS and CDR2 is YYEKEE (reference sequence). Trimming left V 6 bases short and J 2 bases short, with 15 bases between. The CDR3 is CASIARDTTYNEQFF. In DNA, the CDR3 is TGTGCCAGCATAGCGCGGGACACGACCTACAATGAGCAGTTCTTC.

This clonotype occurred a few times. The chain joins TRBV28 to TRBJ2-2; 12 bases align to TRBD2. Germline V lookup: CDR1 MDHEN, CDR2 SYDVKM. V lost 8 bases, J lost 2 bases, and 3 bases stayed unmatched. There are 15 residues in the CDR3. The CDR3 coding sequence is TGTGCCAGCCGACTAGCGGGAGTCAACACCGGGGAGCTGTTTTTT. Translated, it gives CASRLAGVNTGELFF.

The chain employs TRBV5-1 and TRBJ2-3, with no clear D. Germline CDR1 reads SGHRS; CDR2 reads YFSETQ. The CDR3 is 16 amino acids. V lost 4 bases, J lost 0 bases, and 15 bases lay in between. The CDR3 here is CASSTGSASSTDTQYF. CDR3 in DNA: TGCGCCAGCAGCACCGGTAGTGCTTCTAGCACAGATACGCAGTATTTT.